The T cell receptor beta chain described here comes from a study of blood T cell repertoires in COVID-19. Study details: Sites in the United States, Italy and Spain provided acute and convalescent COVID-19 samples.

Germline loops: CDR1 LNHDA, CDR2 SQIVND (reference sequence). V gave up 6 bases and J gave up 1 base; unmatched junction bases: 5. The CDR3 runs 14 residues. Original analysis: Quantification of nucleated cells was approximated via reference gene primer amplification. Here immunoSEQ multiplex PCR was the method, and the copy in TCRdb shows in-frame clones only, minus some. V and J calls and clone size are copied from that table; D and trimming were computed from the DNA. The data hold 100,000 to 150,000 clones, with approximately 88% observed a single time. The specimen was peripheral blood. The receptor was derived from a middle-aged man with acute or convalescent COVID-19. The gene calls are TRBV19 and TRBJ1-1; 7 positions agree with TRBD1. The CDR3 region has the DNA TGTGCCAGTAGGATACAGGGGAAGAACACTGAAGCTTTCTTT. This translates into CASRIQGKNTEAFF.